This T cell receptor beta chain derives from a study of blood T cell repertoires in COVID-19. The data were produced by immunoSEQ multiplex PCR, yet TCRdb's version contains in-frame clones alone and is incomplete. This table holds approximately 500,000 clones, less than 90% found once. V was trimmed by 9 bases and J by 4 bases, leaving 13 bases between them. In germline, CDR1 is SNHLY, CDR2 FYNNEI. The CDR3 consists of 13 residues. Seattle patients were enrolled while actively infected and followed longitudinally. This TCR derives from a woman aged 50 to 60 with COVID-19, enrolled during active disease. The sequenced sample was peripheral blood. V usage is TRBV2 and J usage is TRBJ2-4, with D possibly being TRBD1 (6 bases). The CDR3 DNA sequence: TGTGCCAGTGACCGGGACACAAAAAACATTCAGTACTTC. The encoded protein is CASDRDTKNIQYF.